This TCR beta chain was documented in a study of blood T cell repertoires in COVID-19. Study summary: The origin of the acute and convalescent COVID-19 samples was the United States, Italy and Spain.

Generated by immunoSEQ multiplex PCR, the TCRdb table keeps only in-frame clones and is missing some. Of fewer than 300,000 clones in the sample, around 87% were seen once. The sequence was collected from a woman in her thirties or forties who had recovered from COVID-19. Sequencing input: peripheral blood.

This chain's CDR3 is CASGGREQYF. As DNA, the CDR3 is TGTGCCAGCGGCGGGAGAGAGCAGTACTTC. V gene TRBV6-6 combines with J gene TRBJ2-7, with 7 bases identical to TRBD2. The germline CDR1 and CDR2 sequences are MNHNY and SVGAGI (reference sequence). This CDR3 comprises 10 residues. The V and J ends lost 8 bases and 7 bases, in that order; junction bases with no gene match: 2.